The 15 T cell receptor beta chains in this list originate from one sample, sequenced in a study of tumor and adjacent non-tumor tissue in lung cancer. TCRbeta libraries were built with three rounds of nested PCR, modified from ARM-PCR. TCRdb redid the calling of the multiplex PCR reads with MiXCR, one entry per CDR3 protein. This sample has 100,000 or so distinct CDR3 sequences; 80% occur once, and the top ten carry more than 30%. The template was RNA from unsorted bulk tissue. More than 3 cm separated this lung sample from the edge of the tumor. The specimen was distant non-tumor lung tissue. The source is a man between 60 and 70 years old with small cell lung cancer.

This sequence joins TRBV6-5 and TRBJ2-1; TRBD2 aligns across 13 bases. The CDR3 is 14 amino acids. V lost 9 bases and J lost 11; bases outside the gene matches: 10. Germline V CDR1 and CDR2: MNHEY, SVGAGI. CDR3 residues: CASRGTSGMGKQFF. The CDR3 region has the DNA TGTGCCAGTAGGGGGACTAGCGGGATGGGTAAGCAGTTCTTC.

This clonotype came up a few times. In this CDR3 the conserved last residue, phenylalanine or tryptophan, is missing, so a read error is likely. The chain combines TRBV12-3 or TRBV12-4 with TRBJ2-5; TRBD1 matches 8 bases. The CDR3 loop spans 14 amino acids. The DNA of the CDR3 is TGTGCCAGCAGCTTAATGGACAGGGAAGAGACACAGTACTCC. Protein product: CASSLMDREETQYS.

As regards this clonotype: Given the absence of the conserved phenylalanine or tryptophan at the CDR3 end, a read error is likely. The chain combines TRBV4-2 with TRBJ2-2; 11 bases are shared with TRBD2. The CDR3 length is 15 residues. Germline V gene lookup returns CDR1 LGHNA and CDR2 YNFKEQ. CDR3 sequence: CVSKLAGDDGGELFL. Written as DNA, the CDR3 is TGTGTCAGTAAACTAGCGGGAGATGATGGCGGGGAGCTGTTTCTT.

Concerning this clonotype: A read error may explain this, as a much larger clone is one base away. The CDR3 sequence: CASSLAEGGNQPQHF. The CDR3 DNA follows: TGCGCCAGCAGCTTGGCCGAGGGTGGGAATCAGCCCCAGCATTTT. The chain combines TRBV5-1 with TRBJ1-5; no clear D gene. The germline V and J ends were trimmed by 0 bases and 4 bases, with 11 bases remaining between them. The CDR3 contains 15 residues. CDR1 is SGHRS and CDR2 is YFSETQ in the germline V gene. Complete variable domain (other parts from reference TRBV5-1 and TRBJ1-5): KAGVTQTPRYLIKTRGQQVTLSCSPISGHRSVSWYQQTPGQGLQFLFEYFSETQRNKGNFPGRFSGRQFSNSRSEMNVSTLELGDSALYLCASSLAEGGNQPQHFGDGTRLSIL.

Note on this clonotype: Because the CDR3 is missing its conserved closing phenylalanine or tryptophan, this is likely a read error. The chain joins TRBV29-1 to TRBJ1-6; the match to TRBD1 covers 7 bases. The germline gives CDR1 SQVTM, CDR2 ANQGSEA. J gave up 8 bases and V 7 bases, and 8 bases lay outside the gene matches. The CDR3 has 13 amino acids. The CDR3 nucleotides are TGCAGCGGTTCCCGGGACAGTGATTCACCCCTCCACTCT. It specifies CSGSRDSDSPLHS.

This rearrangement joins TRBV11-2 to TRBJ1-1; D gene unclear. CDR1 and CDR2 from the germline V gene are SGHAT and FQNNGV. This CDR3 is 15 amino acids long. Trimming took off 9 bases at V and 3 bases at J, with 20 bases between the two ends. The CDR3 sequence is CASSRLGYLDTEAFF. The CDR3 coding sequence is TGTGCCAGTAGCCGCCTCGGGTACCTGGACACTGAAGCTTTCTTT.

Concerning this clonotype: Since the CDR3 does not end with the conserved phenylalanine or tryptophan, this likely comes from a read error. The genes are TRBV11-2 and TRBJ2-1, with D unresolved. Germline V gives CDR1 SGHAT, CDR2 FQNNGV. This CDR3 spans 17 amino acids. V lost 1 base, J lost 4 bases, and 17 bases lay in between. The CDR3 DNA follows: TGTGCCAGCAGCTTAGTGACGGCCCAGAACTCGTACAATGAGCAGTTCGTC. Translated, it gives CASSLVTAQNSYNEQFV.

V gene TRBV11-2 combines with J gene TRBJ2-1; 7 bases align to TRBD1. The germline gives CDR1 SGHAT, CDR2 FQNNGV. This CDR3 contains 14 residues. Trimming at V came to 6 bases and at J to 9 bases, leaving 11 bases not matched to a gene. The CDR3 DNA is TGTGCCAGCAGTTTCAAGACAGGGTTGGTTGAGCAGTTCTTC. Its protein is CASSFKTGLVEQFF. The entire variable domain, with the rest obtained from reference TRBV11-2 and TRBJ2-1, is as follows: EAGVAQSPRYKIIEKRQSVAFWCNPISGHATLYWYQQILGQGPKLLIQFQNNGVVDDSQLPKDRFSAERLKGVDSTLKIQPAKLEDSAVYLCASSFKTGLVEQFFGPGTRLTVL.

Remarks on this clonotype: The CDR3 ends on some other residue instead of the conserved phenylalanine or tryptophan, so this is likely a read error. The J gene is TRBJ1-2, the V gene TRBV11-2; 9 bases are a match to TRBD1. Trimming cost V 2 bases and J 5 bases; bases outside gene matches: 6. Germline V CDR1 and CDR2: SGHAT, FQNNGV. CDR3 length: 15 amino acids. The chain's CDR3 is CASSLRTGGGYGYTL. CDR3 nucleotide sequence: TGTGCCAGCAGCTTAAGAACAGGGGGCGGGTATGGCTACACCCTC.

This clonotype has just a few counts. A junction boundary mismatches the germline segment, possibly from a read error. The rearrangement joins TRBV30 to TRBJ2-3; TRBD2 matches at 14 bases. This CDR3 comprises 13 residues. Germline V gives CDR1 GTSNPN, CDR2 SVGIG (reference sequence). CDR3 amino acids: CAWTSGRTDTQCF. The CDR3 DNA reads TGCGCCTGGACTAGCGGGAGGACAGATACGCAGTGTTTT.

The V call is TRBV5-6, the J call TRBJ2-5, with D possibly matching TRBD2 (5 bases). The CDR3 runs to 16 residues. V dropped 1 base and J dropped 5 bases, with 18 bases sitting between them. Germline V gives CDR1 SGHDT, CDR2 YYEEEE. This CDR3 is CASSLKGEGIIETQYF. CDR3 nucleotides: TGTGCCAGCAGCTTGAAAGGAGAGGGAATAATCGAGACCCAGTACTTC.

This clonotype was detected only a few times. The CDR3 is CASTLSYEQYF. The CDR3 DNA reads as TGTGCCAGCACTCTTTCCTACGAGCAGTACTTC. This chain connects TRBV2 to TRBJ2-7, with D unresolved. The V and J ends lost 7 bases and 1 base respectively, with 5 bases between them. Germline CDR1 SNHLY, CDR2 FYNNEI. This CDR3 region has 11 residues.

The rearrangement joins TRBV29-1 to TRBJ1-4; TRBD1 aligns across 7 bases. CDR3 size: 13 residues. V was pared by 7 bases and J by 7 bases, with 9 bases of the junction left unmatched. Germline CDR1 and CDR2: SQVTM and ANQGSEA. CDR3 in amino acids: CSATGDAREKLFF. In DNA form, the CDR3 reads TGCAGCGCAACAGGGGACGCCCGTGAAAAACTGTTTTTT.

Points on this clonotype: In this CDR3 the conserved last residue, phenylalanine or tryptophan, is missing, so a read error is likely. This chain connects TRBV11-2 to TRBJ2-1; possible D gene TRBD2, 5 bases. The CDR3 loop spans 18 amino acids. The germline V gene encodes CDR1 SGHAT and CDR2 FQNNGV. CDR3 DNA sequence: TGTGCCGGCAGCTTAGGAGCAGCTGGAGGCTACTACTACAATGAGCAGTTCCTC. Residues: CAGSLGAAGGYYYNEQFL.

With respect to this clonotype: The junction differs from germline at one of its ends, possibly a read error. The CDR3 spells CNVNGREGSGNTIYF. The CDR3 coding sequence is TGCAACGTTAATGGCAGGGAGGGCTCTGGAAACACCATATATTTT. This rearrangement joins TRBV29-1 to TRBJ1-3; TRBD1 is a possible D gene (5 bases). The CDR3 extends over 15 amino acids. Germline V CDR1 and CDR2: SQVTM, ANQGSEA.